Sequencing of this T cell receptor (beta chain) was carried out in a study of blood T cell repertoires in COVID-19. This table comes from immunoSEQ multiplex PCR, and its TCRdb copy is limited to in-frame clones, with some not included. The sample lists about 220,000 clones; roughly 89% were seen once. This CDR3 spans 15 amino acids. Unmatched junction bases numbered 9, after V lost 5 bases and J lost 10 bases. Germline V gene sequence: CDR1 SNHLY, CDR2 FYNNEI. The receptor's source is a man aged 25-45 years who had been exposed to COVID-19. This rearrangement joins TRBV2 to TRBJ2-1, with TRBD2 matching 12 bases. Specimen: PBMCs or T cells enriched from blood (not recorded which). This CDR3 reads CASSPELAGGEEQFF. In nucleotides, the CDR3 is TGTGCCAGCAGTCCGGAACTAGCGGGGGGCGAAGAGCAGTTCTTC.